This record concerns one T cell receptor (beta chain) sequence. The data are from a study of blood T cell repertoires in COVID-19. Study details: Researchers got acute and convalescent COVID-19 samples from the United States, Italy and Spain. T cells, B-cell-depleted T cells, or PBMCs supplied cDNA or gDNA.

Original analysis: Amplification with reference gene primers provided the estimates of nucleated cell counts. TCRdb's table, derived via immunoSEQ multiplex PCR, lists solely in-frame clones and lacks some. The V and J calls and clone size come from that table; D and trimming were worked out from the DNA. The sample lists some 300,000 clones, approximately 86% seen once, with less than 2.5% in the top ten. CDR1 MNHEY and CDR2 SVGEGT come from the germline V gene. The V gene lost 5 bases and the J gene lost 14 bases, with 19 bases spanning the gap. The CDR3 length is 14 residues. The J gene is TRBJ1-6, the V gene TRBV6-2 or TRBV6-3; D not certain. The sequencing sample was made of peripheral blood. The TCR originated in a man aged 18 to 30 with active or convalescent COVID-19. CDR3 nucleotides: TGTGCCAGCAGTCATCCCCAGCAGGCCCCAACCCTCCACTTT. Its translation: CASSHPQQAPTLHF.